This T cell receptor (beta chain) was found in a study of T cell repertoires in cytomegalovirus infection (dated by TCRdb to about 2019). Background on the whole study: Donor HLA type was relevant to the analysis, because carriage of CMV infection together with the matching HLA type was indicated by public TCR beta signatures. What the work shows at the level of the full study, not this receptor alone: Cumulative frequency of public TCR beta family members discriminated carriers of CMV infection plus the relevant HLA type in this cohort and an independent roughly 320-donor cohort. The ex vivo response was dominated by HLA-C-restricted CMV-specific TCR beta clonotypes, which also provided the single most frequent clonotype in two of eight donors.

From cysteine to phenylalanine, the CDR3 is 13 amino acids long. Just CDR3 DNA is preserved here, 39 bases in frame from base 1. At the junction V is shortened by 2 bases and J by 2 bases; bases outside the gene matches: 1. CDR1 and CDR2 (SQVTM, ANQGSEA) derive from the germline V gene. This clonotype appeared a few times. What antigen it recognizes has not been identified. No base quality values were provided; no much bigger clone lies one nucleotide off. Sequenced on an Illumina HiSeq 1500. TCRdb trimmed the raw reads at Q25, called clones with MiXCR and kept productive beta chains. Entries that share a CDR3 protein sequence are merged under the most common genes and DNA. This sample gives hundreds of thousands of distinct CDR3 sequences in total; approximately 24% of them show up just once. Clones ranked in the top ten supply 8% of the sample.

The sequence was obtained from a human donor in good health (CMV status not recorded). Some clones in this sample may be carry-over from other donors' samples. The chain is encoded by TRBV29-1 joined to TRBJ2-7, and 9 junction bases match TRBD1. The source material was CD8+ T cells from PBMCs. The nucleotide sequence reads as follows: TGCAGCGTTGAAACAGGGGGCACCTACGAGCAGTACTTC. Its coded protein is CSVETGGTYEQYF.